The clone carrying this TCR beta chain showed up many times. Its antigen is unknown. As part of library construction, unique molecular identifiers were attached to individual cDNA molecules. A single record per CDR3 protein comes from TCRdb applying MiXCR to the 5' RACE reads. The profile shows 15,000 to 20,000 distinct CDR3 sequences, about 5% of them singletons. This record belongs to a study of early T cells in non-severe SARS-CoV-2 infection. Overall study context: Sequencing of unsorted whole blood was done on bulk RNA, leaving chains unpaired. Study conclusions and caveats: CD4 and private specificities were missed by VDJdb matching, which favored anti-spike CD8 responses.

This CDR3 spans 16 amino acids. V was pared by 4 bases and J by 1 base, with 9 bases of the junction left unmatched. Germline-derived CDR1 and CDR2 are SGHRS and YFSETQ. The sample comprised whole blood. The TCR was taken from an adult who was a healthcare worker with PCR-confirmed SARS-CoV-2 infection or an uninfected control (not recorded which). The chain uses TRBV5-1 and TRBJ2-7, with 9 positions matching TRBD2. CDR3 in DNA: TGCGCCAGCAGCGGGGGCGTCCTAGCGGGGTCCTACGAGCAGTACTTC. Its protein product is CASSGGVLAGSYEQYF.